A selection of T cell receptor beta chains follows, all from one sample in a study of T cell responses to AZD1222 COVID-19 vaccine. Sequencing used immunoSEQ multiplex PCR; TCRdb keeps in-frame clones, though not all of them. The sample has around 140,000 clones; 80% to 95% are singletons. This specimen consisted of peripheral blood, obtained on day 0 of AZD1222 vaccination. The source is an adult in good health. The CDR3 runs from the conserved cysteine through the conserved F or W. The D gene is left open where the match is weak. The size entry is marked missing in some rows and otherwise reads once, few, many or a size class.

d_call	v_call	j_call	clone_size	cdr3_nt	cdr3_aa
.	TRBV6-5	TRBJ2-7	.	TGTGCCAGTGGACCGTTCTCCTACGAGCAGTACTTC	CASGPFSYEQYF
.	TRBV6-2/TRBV6-3	TRBJ1-1	.	TGTGCCAGCAGTTACTCGAGTCTGGGCCCGGAAGCTTTCTTT	CASSYSSLGPEAFF
.	TRBV29-1	TRBJ1-5	.	TGCAGCGTTGGAGGGACCGGGAATCAGCCCCAGCATTTT	CSVGGTGNQPQHF
.	TRBV7-6	TRBJ1-5	.	TGTGCCAGCAGCCCATTAGGGCCTGGGGATCAGCCCCAGCATTTT	CASSPLGPGDQPQHF
.	TRBV7-6	TRBJ2-3	.	TGTGCCAGCAGCCCGCCAGGAAGGAGGGAAGTTACAGATACGCAGTATTTT	CASSPPGRREVTDTQYF
TRBD1	TRBV2	TRBJ1-1	.	TGTGCCAGCAGTGCTCCGGACAGGGGGACAGCTTTCTTT	CASSAPDRGTAFF
TRBD1	TRBV18	TRBJ2-5	.	TGTGCCAGCTCCCCCGGACAGGGACGGGTGGAGACCCAGTACTTC	CASSPGQGRVETQYF
.	TRBV29-1	TRBJ2-5	.	TGCAGCGTTCAGGGGCCCTATCAAGAGACCCAGTACTTC	CSVQGPYQETQYF
.	TRBV29-1	TRBJ1-2	.	TGCAGCGTCACCTTTGGCTATGGCTACACCTTC	CSVTFGYGYTF
.	TRBV10-2	TRBJ1-2	.	TGCGCCAGCGGGGAGGGATCATGGGGTGGCTACACCTTC	CASGEGSWGGYTF
.	TRBV27	TRBJ2-1	.	TGTGCCAGCAGTTTTAAGCGGGCGACCTACAATGAGCAGTTCTTC	CASSFKRATYNEQFF
.	TRBV12-3/TRBV12-4	TRBJ1-1	.	TGTGCCAGCAGTTATGGAAGCACTGAAGCTTTCTTT	CASSYGSTEAFF
.	TRBV18	TRBJ1-6	.	TGTGCCAGCTCACTCCGGACTCGAACGGAAAATTCACCCCTCCACTTT	CASSLRTRTENSPLHF
TRBD2	TRBV7-9	TRBJ2-1	.	TGTGCCAGCAGCTTAGGCGGGGTGCTAAAGCGGGGCTCCTACAATGAGCAGTTCTTC	CASSLGGVLKRGSYNEQFF
.	TRBV5-6	TRBJ1-1	.	TGTGCCAGCAGCAGCGCGGGGACGAACACTGAAGCTTTCTTT	CASSSAGTNTEAFF
.	TRBV24-1	TRBJ2-1	.	TGTGCCACCAGTGATAGTCGAGGGGTGAAAAATGAGCAGTTCTTC	CATSDSRGVKNEQFF
TRBD2	TRBV11-2	TRBJ2-2	.	TGTGCCAGCAGCTCGACCGGGACTAGCATCGCCGGGGAGCTGTTTTTT	CASSSTGTSIAGELFF
TRBD1	TRBV6-1	TRBJ1-4	.	TGTGCCAGCAGTGGAGGACAGGGAATTGGCGGTGAAAAACTGTTTTTT	CASSGGQGIGGEKLFF
TRBD1	TRBV30	TRBJ1-1	.	TGTGCCTGGAGTGTACAGGGGGCGACCCCTGAAGCTTTCTTT	CAWSVQGATPEAFF
.	TRBV9	TRBJ2-7	.	TGTGCCAGCAGCGTAGCTGGGACGGGATACGAGCAGTACTTC	CASSVAGTGYEQYF
.	TRBV5-1	TRBJ2-7	.	TGCGCCAGCAGCCTGGTCTACACGGGGACGGGGGAGCAGTACTTC	CASSLVYTGTGEQYF
.	TRBV5-5	TRBJ2-7	.	TGTGCCAGCAGCTTGGCCGAGAGCTACGAGCAGTACTTC	CASSLAESYEQYF
.	TRBV20-1	TRBJ1-2	.	TGCAGTGCTGGGAGATTGGGGGGCTACACCTTC	CSAGRLGGYTF
.	TRBV27	TRBJ2-2	few	TGTGCCAGCAGTTTCGACCCGAACACCGGGGAGCTGTTTTTT	CASSFDPNTGELFF
.	TRBV6-6	TRBJ2-7	.	TGTGCCAGCAGTTACTCGAACAGATACGAGCAGTACTTC	CASSYSNRYEQYF
.	TRBV11-2	TRBJ1-3	once	TGTGCCAGCAGCTTCGCTACGGGGGCCGGTGGAAACACCATATATTTT	CASSFATGAGGNTIYF